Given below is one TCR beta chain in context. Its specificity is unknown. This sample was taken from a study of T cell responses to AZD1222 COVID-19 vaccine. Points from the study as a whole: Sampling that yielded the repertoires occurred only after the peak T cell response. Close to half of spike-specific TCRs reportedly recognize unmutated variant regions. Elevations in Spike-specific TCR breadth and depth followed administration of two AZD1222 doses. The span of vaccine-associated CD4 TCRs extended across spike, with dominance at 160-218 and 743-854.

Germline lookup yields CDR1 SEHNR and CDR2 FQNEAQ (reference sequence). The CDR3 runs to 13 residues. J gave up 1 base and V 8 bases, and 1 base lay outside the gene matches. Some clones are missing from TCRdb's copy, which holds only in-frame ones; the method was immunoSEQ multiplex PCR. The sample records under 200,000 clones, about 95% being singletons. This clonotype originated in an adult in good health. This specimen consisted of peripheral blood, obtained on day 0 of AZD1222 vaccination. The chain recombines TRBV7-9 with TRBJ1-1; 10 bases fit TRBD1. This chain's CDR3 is CASRDRGNTEAFF. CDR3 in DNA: TGTGCCAGCCGGGACAGGGGGAACACTGAAGCTTTCTTT.